This T cell receptor (beta chain) was sequenced for a study of blood T cell repertoires in COVID-19. Study-wide context: Material from acute and convalescent COVID-19 was sourced from the United States, Italy and Spain.

Profiling relied on immunoSEQ multiplex PCR, and the TCRdb table lists in-frame clones only, not all of them. The sample consists of about 360,000 clones, approximately 86% of them appearing once. Patients in Seattle were enrolled during active infection, then followed longitudinally. This CDR3 is 16 amino acids long. Trimming shortened V by 1 base and J by 2 bases, and 12 bases separated the two germline ends. CDR1 is SGHTA, CDR2 FQGTGA, per germline. This chain joins TRBV7-3 and TRBJ1-3; D is undetermined. The sequence derives from a woman aged 55-69 years with COVID-19, enrolled during active disease. Sample: peripheral blood. The CDR3 coding sequence is TGTGCCAGCAGCTTAAATCCTACTCGGGCTGGAAACACCATATATTTT. This sequence encodes CASSLNPTRAGNTIYF.